The entry below gives a single T cell receptor (beta chain) sequence along with its context. Antigen unknown. This record belongs to a study of T cell responses to AZD1222 COVID-19 vaccine. At the level of the study: Second-dose schedules of about 4 or about 12 weeks were combined. Broader study findings: The donors showed a predominance of white British ancestry and of females, with possible underestimation of clonal diversity. Spike-specific TCR breadth and depth rose after two AZD1222 doses.

The length of the CDR3 is 14 residues. Trimming cost V 4 bases and J 3 bases, with 12 bases left between them. From germline, CDR1 is MDHEN and CDR2 SYDVKM. Here immunoSEQ multiplex PCR was the method, and the copy in TCRdb shows in-frame clones only, minus some. The profile shows roughly 160,000 clones, 90% to 95% of them singletons. This chain uses TRBV28 with TRBJ1-2; D gene unclear. The starting material was peripheral blood, obtained on day 0 of AZD1222 vaccination. The receptor was isolated from an adult in good health. This CDR3 is CASSSPGKDYGYTF. The CDR3 DNA is TGTGCCAGCAGTTCCCCGGGGAAGGACTATGGCTACACCTTC.